Given below is one TCR beta chain in context. Per the authors' pipeline: Estimated nucleated cell counts came from reference gene primer amplification. Assay: immunoSEQ multiplex PCR; the TCRdb copy retains only in-frame clones and omits some. D and trimming come from the DNA, and the V and J calls and clone size come from that table. Of around 300,000 clones listed, around nine tenths are singletons. This entry is derived from a study of blood T cell repertoires in COVID-19. Looking at the study overall: From T cells, B-cell-depleted T cells, or PBMCs came the material, which was cDNA or gDNA.

The length of the CDR3 is 13 residues. V was shortened by 5 bases and J by 11 bases, with 16 bases between the two germline ends. Per the germline V gene, CDR1 is KGHSH and CDR2 is LQKENI. The sequence was collected from a man in his fifties with acute or convalescent COVID-19. Material for sequencing was peripheral blood. This chain links TRBV18 with TRBJ1-5; D gene uncertain. DNA for the CDR3: TGTGCCAGCTCATCAGGCCGCACCCTCGCCCAGCATTTT. As protein: CASSSGRTLAQHF.